This T cell receptor beta chain stems from a study of blood T cell repertoires in COVID-19. Study-wide context: Sites in the United States, Italy and Spain provided acute and convalescent COVID-19 samples. Sample material is recorded as cDNA or gDNA derived from T cells, B-cell-depleted T cells, or PBMCs.

In the original processing: Estimation of nucleated cell counts was performed using reference gene primer amplification. The protocol was immunoSEQ multiplex PCR, while the TCRdb copy is restricted to in-frame clones and leaves out a portion. V and J calls and clone size are those listed in that table; D and trimming were worked out from the DNA. Of approximately 170,000 clones in the sample, 70% to 90% were seen once. CDR1 and CDR2 from the germline V gene are SGHTA and FQGNSA. J lost 6 bases, V lost 1 base, and 9 bases had no gene match. This CDR3 comprises 16 residues. The TCR was taken from a woman in her 70s with acute or convalescent COVID-19. The rearrangement links TRBV7-2 to TRBJ2-3, with 8 bases aligning to TRBD2. Sequencing input: peripheral blood. CDR3 region: CASSLERAGGSDTQYF. The CDR3 DNA reads TGTGCCAGCAGCTTAGAACGGGCGGGAGGATCCGATACGCAGTATTTT.